A selection of T cell receptor beta chains follows, all from one sample in a study of response to subunit inactivated influenza vaccine. MiXCR, run by TCRdb on the RT-PCR reads, gives a single entry per CDR3 protein. The repertoire holds hundreds of thousands of distinct CDR3 sequences, 6% to 9% seen once, with over 10% in the top ten. The specimen was PBMCs from blood, collected around 2 years after vaccination. These receptors all stem from a man between 50 and 75 years old who received an inactivated influenza vaccine. Each CDR3 is given with its conserved first and last residue. The D gene is left open where the match is weak. Clone size, where shown, is once, few, many, or a class for clones that have expanded.

v_call,clone_size,d_call,j_call,cdr3_nt,cdr3_aa
TRBV28,many,-,TRBJ2-7,TGTGCCAGCAGTTTAGCAGGAATAAGCTCCTACGAGCAGTACTTC,CASSLAGISSYEQYF
TRBV10-3,many,-,TRBJ2-3,TGTGCCATCGCTGGAGATTCAGATACGCAGTATTTT,CAIAGDSDTQYF
TRBV20-1,-,TRBD2,TRBJ2-7,TGCAGTGCTAGAGATCGTGCGGGGGACCTATACGAGCAGTACTTC,CSARDRAGDLYEQYF
TRBV6-2/TRBV6-3,few,TRBD1,TRBJ2-3,TGTGCCAGCAGGCGACCGGGACAGGGAACAGATACGCAGTATTTT,CASRRPGQGTDTQYF
TRBV20-1,-,TRBD1,TRBJ2-1,TGCAGTGCTAGGGGGGGACAGGGGTCCCATGAGCAGTTCTTC,CSARGGQGSHEQFF
TRBV3-1,few,-,TRBJ2-7,TGTGCCAGCAGCCAAGTGGAGGGTCCCTACGAGCAGTACTTC,CASSQVEGPYEQYF
TRBV12-3/TRBV12-4,many,TRBD1,TRBJ2-5,TGTGCCAGCACCATAACAGGGGGACAAGAGACCCAGTACTTC,CASTITGGQETQYF
TRBV15,many,-,TRBJ1-1,TGTGCCACCAGCAGACAGGGGAACACTGAAGCTTTCTTT,CATSRQGNTEAFF
TRBV11-2,few,-,TRBJ1-1,TGTGCCAGCAGCTTAGGTGGCAGACTGAACACTGAAGCTTTCTTT,CASSLGGRLNTEAFF
TRBV10-3,few,-,TRBJ2-3,TGTGCCATCACAGAAGGGGGGTCAGCAGATACGCAGTATTTT,CAITEGGSADTQYF
TRBV5-1,-,-,TRBJ2-1,TGCGCCAGCAGCACCTCCCCCCAGGGGTCCTACAATGAGCAGTTCTTC,CASSTSPQGSYNEQFF
TRBV20-1,-,TRBD1,TRBJ2-7,TGCAGTGCCAACAATCACAGGGGGTCCTACGAGCAGTACTTC,CSANNHRGSYEQYF
TRBV7-2,many,-,TRBJ1-5,TGTGCCAGCAGCTTAGCAGGACGCAATCAGCCCCAGCATTTT,CASSLAGRNQPQHF
TRBV6-2/TRBV6-3,few,TRBD1,TRBJ1-2,TGTGCCAGCAGGCCGACAGGGGCGTCTAACTATGGCTACACCTTC,CASRPTGASNYGYTF
TRBV4-3,-,-,TRBJ2-3,TGCGCCAGCAGCCAAGATTGGGCTAACACAGATACGCAGTATTTT,CASSQDWANTDTQYF
TRBV13,-,-,TRBJ1-5,TGTGCCAGCAGCTCCGGACTAAAGGGGAATCAGCCCCAGCATTTT,CASSSGLKGNQPQHF
TRBV4-2,-,TRBD2,TRBJ2-5,TGTGCCAGCAGCCAAGATCAGACTAGCGGGAAGACCCAGTACTTC,CASSQDQTSGKTQYF
TRBV9,few,TRBD1,TRBJ2-1,TGTGCCAGCAACGGACAGGGGGCTTCACCTTACAATGAGCAGTTCTTC,CASNGQGASPYNEQFF
TRBV7-7,many,-,TRBJ2-5,TGTGCCAGCAGCTTAAACGAGGGGGAGACCCAGTACTTC,CASSLNEGETQYF
TRBV29-1,many,TRBD1,TRBJ2-2,TGCAGCGTACTCCGGGACAGGGGGACCGGGGAGCTGTTTTTT,CSVLRDRGTGELFF